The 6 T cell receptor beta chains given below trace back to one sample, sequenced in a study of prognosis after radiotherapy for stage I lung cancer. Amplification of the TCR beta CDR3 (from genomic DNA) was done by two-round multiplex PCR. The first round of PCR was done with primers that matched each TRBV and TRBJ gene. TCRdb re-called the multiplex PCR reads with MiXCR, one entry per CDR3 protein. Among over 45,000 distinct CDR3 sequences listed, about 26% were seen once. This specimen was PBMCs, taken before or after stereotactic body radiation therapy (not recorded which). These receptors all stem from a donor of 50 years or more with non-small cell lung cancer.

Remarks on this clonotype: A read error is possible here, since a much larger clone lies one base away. The DNA for the CDR3 is TGTGCCAGCAGTTTACAGGGGGCTGGGAAAACTGAAGTTTTCTTT. It yields the protein CASSLQGAGKTEVFF. V usage is TRBV6-5 and J usage is TRBJ1-1; 9 positions match TRBD1. There are 15 residues in the CDR3. Germline V CDR1 and CDR2: MNHEY, SVGAGI.

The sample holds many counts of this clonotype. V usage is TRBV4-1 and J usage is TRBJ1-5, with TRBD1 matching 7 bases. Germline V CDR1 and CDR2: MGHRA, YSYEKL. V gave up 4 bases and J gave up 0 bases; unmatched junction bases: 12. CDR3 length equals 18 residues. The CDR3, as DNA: TGCGCCAGCAGCCCGGACTCCGGGACAGCTTATAGCAATCAGCCCCAGCATTTT. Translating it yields CASSPDSGTAYSNQPQHF.

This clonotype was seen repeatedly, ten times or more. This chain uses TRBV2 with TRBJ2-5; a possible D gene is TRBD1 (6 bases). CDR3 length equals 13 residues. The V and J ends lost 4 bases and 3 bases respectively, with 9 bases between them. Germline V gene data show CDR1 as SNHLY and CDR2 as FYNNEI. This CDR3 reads CASSVNREETQYF. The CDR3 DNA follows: TGTGCCAGCAGTGTCAACAGGGAAGAGACCCAGTACTTC.

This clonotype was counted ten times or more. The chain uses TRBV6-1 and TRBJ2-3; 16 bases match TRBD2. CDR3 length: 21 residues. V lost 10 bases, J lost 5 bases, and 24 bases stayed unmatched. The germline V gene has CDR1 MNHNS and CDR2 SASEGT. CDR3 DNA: TGTGCCACCGCGACACTCACGGGACTAGCGGGGGGGCCCCCCCATCTAGATACGCAGTATTTT. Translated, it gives CATATLTGLAGGPPHLDTQYF.

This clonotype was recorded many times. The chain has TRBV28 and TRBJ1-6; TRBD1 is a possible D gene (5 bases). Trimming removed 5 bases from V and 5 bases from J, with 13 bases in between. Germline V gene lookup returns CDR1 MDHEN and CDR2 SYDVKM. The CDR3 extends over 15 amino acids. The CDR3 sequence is CASSPPPGNNSPLHF. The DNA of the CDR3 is TGTGCCAGCAGTCCCCCCCCAGGGAATAATTCACCCCTCCACTTT. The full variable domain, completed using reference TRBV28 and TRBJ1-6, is DVKVTQSSRYLVKRTGEKVFLECVQDMDHENMFWYRQDPGLGLRLIYFSYDVKMKEKGDIPEGYSVSREKKERFSLILESASTNQTSMYLCASSPPPGNNSPLHFGNGTRLTVT.

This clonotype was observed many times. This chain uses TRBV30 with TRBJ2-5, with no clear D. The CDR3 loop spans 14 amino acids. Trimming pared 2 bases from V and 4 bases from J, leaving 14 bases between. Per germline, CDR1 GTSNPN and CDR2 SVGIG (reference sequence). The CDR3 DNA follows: TGTGCCTGGAGTATTGGGTCGGCTCGAGAGACCCAGTACTTC. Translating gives CAWSIGSARETQYF.